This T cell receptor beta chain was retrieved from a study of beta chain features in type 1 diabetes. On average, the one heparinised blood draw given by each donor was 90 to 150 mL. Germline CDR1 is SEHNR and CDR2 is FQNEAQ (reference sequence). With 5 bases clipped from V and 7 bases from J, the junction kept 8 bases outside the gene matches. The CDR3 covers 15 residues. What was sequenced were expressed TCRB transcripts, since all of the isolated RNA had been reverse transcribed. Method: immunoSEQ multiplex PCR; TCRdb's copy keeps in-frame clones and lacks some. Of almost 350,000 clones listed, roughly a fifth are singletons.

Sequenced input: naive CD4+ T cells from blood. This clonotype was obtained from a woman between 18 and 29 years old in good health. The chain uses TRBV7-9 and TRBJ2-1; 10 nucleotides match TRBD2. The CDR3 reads CASSLTSGALNEQFF. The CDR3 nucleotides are TGTGCCAGCAGCCTAACTAGCGGGGCCTTGAATGAGCAGTTCTTC.